The present T cell receptor beta chain was sequenced within a study of blood T cell repertoires in COVID-19. Clones were sequenced by immunoSEQ multiplex PCR, and TCRdb holds only the in-frame ones, with some missing. The top ten hold about a tenth of the sample, which has around 200,000 clones, 80% to 90% seen once. With 7 bases removed from V and 4 bases from J, the gap between germline ends came to 14 bases. The CDR3 runs 14 residues. Germline CDR1 is SGHVT and CDR2 is SQSDAQ. Sequenced: peripheral blood. This TCR was sampled from a human donor with active or convalescent COVID-19. The donor label of this sample is uncertain. The chain recombines TRBV7-4 with TRBJ1-5; D remains unclear. DNA of the CDR3: TGTGCCAGCAAAAGACAAATCCGGAATCAGCCCCAGCATTTT. Amino acids: CASKRQIRNQPQHF.